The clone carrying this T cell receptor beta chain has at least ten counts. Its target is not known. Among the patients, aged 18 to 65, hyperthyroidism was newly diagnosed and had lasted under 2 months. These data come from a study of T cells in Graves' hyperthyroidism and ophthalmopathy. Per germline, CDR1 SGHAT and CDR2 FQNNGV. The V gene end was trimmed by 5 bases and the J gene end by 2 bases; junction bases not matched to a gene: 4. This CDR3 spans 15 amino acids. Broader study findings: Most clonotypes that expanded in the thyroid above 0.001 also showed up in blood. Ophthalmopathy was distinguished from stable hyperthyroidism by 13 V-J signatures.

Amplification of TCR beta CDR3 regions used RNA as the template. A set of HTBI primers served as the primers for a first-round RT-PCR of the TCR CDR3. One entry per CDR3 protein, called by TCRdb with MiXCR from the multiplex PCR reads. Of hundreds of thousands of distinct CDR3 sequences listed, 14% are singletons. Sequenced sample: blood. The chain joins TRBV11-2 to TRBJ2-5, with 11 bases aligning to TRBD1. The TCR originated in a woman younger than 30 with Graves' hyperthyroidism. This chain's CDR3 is CASSARDRGQETQYF. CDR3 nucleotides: TGTGCCAGCAGCGCCAGGGACAGGGGGCAAGAGACCCAGTACTTC.